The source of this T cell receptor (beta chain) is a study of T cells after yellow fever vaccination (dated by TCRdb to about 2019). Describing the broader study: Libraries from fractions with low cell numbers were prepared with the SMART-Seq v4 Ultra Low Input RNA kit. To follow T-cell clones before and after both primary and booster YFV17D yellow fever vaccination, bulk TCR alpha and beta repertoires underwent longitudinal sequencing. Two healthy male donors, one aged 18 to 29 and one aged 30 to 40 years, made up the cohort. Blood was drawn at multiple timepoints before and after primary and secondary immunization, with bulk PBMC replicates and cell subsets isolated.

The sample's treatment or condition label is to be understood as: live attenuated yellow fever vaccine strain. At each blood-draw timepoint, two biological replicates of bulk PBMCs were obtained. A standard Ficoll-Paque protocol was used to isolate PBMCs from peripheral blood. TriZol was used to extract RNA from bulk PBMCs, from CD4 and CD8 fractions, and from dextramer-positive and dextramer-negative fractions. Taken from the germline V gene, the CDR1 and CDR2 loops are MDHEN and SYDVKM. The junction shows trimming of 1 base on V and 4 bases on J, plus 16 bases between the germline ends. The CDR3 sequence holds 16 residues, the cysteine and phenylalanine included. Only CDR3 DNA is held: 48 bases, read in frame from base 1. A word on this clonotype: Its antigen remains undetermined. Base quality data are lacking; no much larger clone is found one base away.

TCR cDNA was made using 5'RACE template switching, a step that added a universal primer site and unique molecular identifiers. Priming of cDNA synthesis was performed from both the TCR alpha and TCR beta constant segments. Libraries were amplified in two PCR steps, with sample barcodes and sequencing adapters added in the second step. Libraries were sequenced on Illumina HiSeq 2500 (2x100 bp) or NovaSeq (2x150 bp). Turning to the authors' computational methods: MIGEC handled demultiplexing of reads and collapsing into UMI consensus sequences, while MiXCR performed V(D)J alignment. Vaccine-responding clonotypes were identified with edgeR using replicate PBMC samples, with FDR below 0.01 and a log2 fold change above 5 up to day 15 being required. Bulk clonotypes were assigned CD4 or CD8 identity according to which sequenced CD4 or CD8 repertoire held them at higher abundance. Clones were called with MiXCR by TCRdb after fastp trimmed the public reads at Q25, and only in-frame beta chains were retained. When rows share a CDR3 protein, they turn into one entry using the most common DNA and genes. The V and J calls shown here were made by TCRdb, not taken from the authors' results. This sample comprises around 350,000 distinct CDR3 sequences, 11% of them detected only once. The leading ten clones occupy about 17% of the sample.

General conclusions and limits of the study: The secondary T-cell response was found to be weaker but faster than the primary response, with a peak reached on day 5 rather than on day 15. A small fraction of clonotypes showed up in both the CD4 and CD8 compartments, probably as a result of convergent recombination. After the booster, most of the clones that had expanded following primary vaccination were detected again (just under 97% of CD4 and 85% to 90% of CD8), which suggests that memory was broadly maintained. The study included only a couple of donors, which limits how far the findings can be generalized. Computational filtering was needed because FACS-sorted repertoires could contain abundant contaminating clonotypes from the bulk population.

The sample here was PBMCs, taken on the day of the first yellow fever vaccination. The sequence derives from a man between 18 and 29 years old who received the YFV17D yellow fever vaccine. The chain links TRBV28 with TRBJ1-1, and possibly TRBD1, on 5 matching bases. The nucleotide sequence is TGTGCCAGCAGTTTATCGTGGGCAAGGGGAGGCACTGAAGCTTTCTTT. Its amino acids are CASSLSWARGGTEAFF.